This TCR beta chain was found in a study of T cells and Merkel cell carcinoma outcomes. Germline V gene sequence: CDR1 SGHVS, CDR2 FNYEAQ. V lost 1 base, J lost 3 bases, and 4 bases lay in between. The CDR3 covers 14 residues. Generated by immunoSEQ multiplex PCR, the TCRdb table keeps only in-frame clones and is missing some. The sample includes over 15,000 clones, around 87% seen only once; the top ten take 7.9%. The chain is built from TRBV7-6 and TRBJ2-6; D gene ambiguous. Input material: tumor tissue from Merkel cell carcinoma. The sequence derives from a human donor with Merkel cell carcinoma. This CDR3 is CASSLEGGANVLTF. CDR3 in DNA: TGTGCCAGCAGCTTAGAGGGTGGGGCCAACGTCCTGACTTTC.